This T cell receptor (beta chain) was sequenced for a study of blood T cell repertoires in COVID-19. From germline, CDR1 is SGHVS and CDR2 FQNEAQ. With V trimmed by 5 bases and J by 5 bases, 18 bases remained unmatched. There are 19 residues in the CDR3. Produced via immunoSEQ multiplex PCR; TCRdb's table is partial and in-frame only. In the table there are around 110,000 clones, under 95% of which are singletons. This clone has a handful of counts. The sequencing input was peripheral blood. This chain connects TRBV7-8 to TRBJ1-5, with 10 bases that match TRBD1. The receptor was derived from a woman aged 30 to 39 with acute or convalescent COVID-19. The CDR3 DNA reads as TGTGCCAGCAGCCCAGGGGGACAGGGGATTGGTGGGATTGATCAGCCCCAGCATTTT. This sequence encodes CASSPGGQGIGGIDQPQHF.